The clone carrying this TCR beta chain was counted only a few times. Its antigen is not identified. Deletions cut 8 bases from V and 0 bases from J, with 14 bases between. This CDR3 region has 15 residues. Per germline, CDR1 SEHNR and CDR2 FQNEAQ (reference sequence). This sample was taken from a study of blood T cells in healthy people across ages. Study results and caveats: Age brought a roughly linear fall in TCR beta diversity measured per million T cells. Researchers judged that diversity estimates from one million T cells fell short of true values.

Alongside a J-beta primer mix, a sample-barcoded 5' primer served in a second PCR lasting roughly 6 to 12 cycles. TCRdb processed the 5' RACE reads anew with MiXCR; each CDR3 protein has one entry. The table records about 900,000 distinct CDR3 sequences, under 50% of them present only once. This chain joins TRBV7-9 and TRBJ2-4; no firm D call. The sequence was obtained from a man under 40 in good health. Sequencing was done on a sample of blood. CDR3 in amino acids: CASSPDQLAKNIQYF. CDR3 nucleotide sequence: TGTGCCAGCTCCCCAGACCAGCTAGCCAAAAACATTCAGTACTTC. The full variable domain, its missing parts supplied by reference TRBV7-9 and TRBJ2-4, is DTGVSQNPRHKITKRGQNVTFRCDPISEHNRLYWYRQTLGQGPEFLTYFQNEAQLEKSRLLSDRFSAERPKGSFSTLEIQRTEQGDSAMYLCASSPDQLAKNIQYFGAGTRLSVL.